This T cell receptor beta chain was captured in a study of T cell changes during pregnancy in multiple sclerosis. The V end lost 0 bases, the J end lost 6 bases, and 15 bases lay between the germline ends. CDR3 size: 16 residues. Germline loops: CDR1 SGDLS, CDR2 YYNGEE. Measured with immunoSEQ multiplex PCR; TCRdb has only the in-frame clones, and not every one. The sample includes fewer than 50,000 clones, less than 90% seen only once; the top ten take roughly 0.57%. The specimen was CD4+ T cells from peripheral blood mononuclear cells, collected in the first trimester of pregnancy. V gene TRBV9 combines with J gene TRBJ2-2, with a weak D call TRBD1 (5 bases). The clonotype was recovered from a female donor with multiple sclerosis, enrolled in a pregnancy study. CDR3 loop: CASSVGAPRVAGELFF. In DNA, the CDR3 is TGTGCCAGCAGCGTAGGAGCCCCCAGGGTAGCCGGGGAGCTGTTTTTT.